Below are 22 T cell receptor beta chains sequenced from a single sample in a study of CD8+ T cells in alopecia areata. The sample's treatment: oral pan-JAK inhibitor, 5-10 mg twice daily. Extracted from the samples, RNA was reverse transcribed into cDNA to serve as the sequencing template. Method: immunoSEQ multiplex PCR; TCRdb's copy keeps in-frame clones and lacks some. The top ten clones hold 1.6% of a sample with a few hundred thousand clones, under 75% of them seen once. The sequenced sample was CD4+ T cells sorted from blood, obtained at week 4, from a patient treated with tofacitinib. The receptor set was obtained from a human donor with alopecia areata.

This chain uses TRBV29-1 with TRBJ2-1; D might be TRBD1 (6 bases). Germline V gene sequence: CDR1 SQVTM, CDR2 ANQGSEA. CDR3 length: 13 amino acids. The V end was cut by 5 bases, the J end by 2 bases, with 10 bases between. The CDR3 sequence: CSVSTGPYNEQFF. CDR3 coding DNA: TGCAGCGTTTCGACAGGACCCTACAATGAGCAGTTCTTC.

This chain links TRBV7-2 with TRBJ1-5, with TRBD1 as a possible D gene (5 bases). The CDR3 extends over 13 amino acids. Germline-derived CDR1 and CDR2 are SGHTA and FQGNSA. The V end lost 0 bases, the J end lost 7 bases, and 7 bases lay between the germline ends. This CDR3 is CASSLAREQPQHF. The CDR3 bases are TGTGCCAGCAGCTTAGCCAGGGAACAGCCCCAGCATTTT.

The sample holds many counts of this clone. The chain joins TRBV7-2 to TRBJ1-1; D is unresolved. This CDR3 has 12 amino acids. Per the germline V gene, CDR1 is SGHTA and CDR2 is FQGNSA. The germline V and J ends were trimmed by 6 bases and 6 bases, with 11 bases remaining between them. The CDR3 loop is CASRSGIAEAFF. In DNA form, the CDR3 reads TGTGCCAGCAGGTCCGGGATTGCTGAAGCTTTCTTT.

In its sample, this clone was seen a few times. The J gene is TRBJ2-1, the V gene TRBV9; 8 positions agree with TRBD1. Germline CDR1 is SGDLS and CDR2 is YYNGEE. V dropped 4 bases and J dropped 7; count of bases not matched to a gene: 7. This CDR3 is 14 amino acids long. The CDR3 spells CASSPRTGRNEQFF. The CDR3 DNA follows: TGTGCCAGCAGCCCCCGGACAGGGCGGAATGAGCAGTTCTTC.

CDR3 loop: CASQGINQPQHF. The CDR3 nucleotides read TGTGCCAGCCAAGGGATCAATCAGCCCCAGCATTTT. The genes are TRBV25-1 and TRBJ1-5; D is uncertain. Per germline, CDR1 MGHDK and CDR2 SYGVNS. The CDR3 contains 12 residues. Trimming shortened V by 8 bases and J by 3 bases, and 8 bases separated the two germline ends.

This clone was observed a handful of times. The V call is TRBV10-3, the J call TRBJ2-7; the D gene is possibly TRBD1 (6 bases). Trimming left V 6 bases short and J 6 bases short, with 18 bases between. Germline V lookup: CDR1 ENHRY, CDR2 SYGVKD. The CDR3 has 14 residues. DNA of the CDR3: TGTGCCATCAGCCCCCAGGGGTCCAATAGCGAGCAGTACTTC. Its translation: CAISPQGSNSEQYF.

Remarks on this clone: The same CDR3 also results from other DNA sequences found in this sample. The J gene is TRBJ2-3, the V gene TRBV2, with 12 bases that match TRBD2. The V gene end was trimmed by 6 bases and the J gene end by 3 bases; junction bases not matched to a gene: 1. The CDR3 runs 14 residues. CDR1 and CDR2 (germline): SNHLY, FYNNEI. The CDR3 loop reads CASRLAGGTDTQYF. The CDR3 DNA reads TGTGCCAGCAGGCTAGCGGGAGGGACAGATACGCAGTATTTT.

V usage is TRBV11-2 and J usage is TRBJ1-2; D is unresolved. This CDR3 is 16 amino acids long. V dropped 2 bases and J dropped 5 bases, with 18 bases sitting between them. Germline values: CDR1 SGHAT, CDR2 FQNNGV. The chain's CDR3 is CASSLRFSQGSYGYTF. CDR3 nucleotides: TGTGCCAGCAGCTTACGGTTTTCACAAGGATCGTATGGCTACACCTTC.

This clone was observed a few times. V and J are TRBV19 and TRBJ2-2; D not certain. The CDR3 covers 15 residues. The V end was cut by 3 bases, the J end by 6 bases, with 14 bases between. Germline values: CDR1 LNHDA, CDR2 SQIVND (reference sequence). CDR3 nucleotide sequence: TGTGCCAGTAGTATTGGAGTGGGGAAAGCCGGGGAGCTGTTTTTT. Amino acids: CASSIGVGKAGELFF.

On this clone: A read error may explain this, as a much larger clone is one base away. This chain uses TRBV2 with TRBJ1-5; D unresolved. Germline V gives CDR1 SNHLY, CDR2 FYNNEI. Trimming left V 5 bases short and J 5 bases short, with 7 bases between. The CDR3 contains 12 residues. The CDR3 DNA is TGTGCCAGCAGTAACAGTGATCAGCCCCAGCATTTT. This translates into CASSNSDQPQHF.

This clone was picked up a small number of times. The rearrangement uses TRBV4-2 and TRBJ2-5, with 14 bases that match TRBD2. V shed 1 base, J shed 4 bases, and the junction held 8 bases outside the gene matches. CDR1 is LGHNA, CDR2 YNFKEQ, per germline. The CDR3 has 18 residues. CDR3 amino acids: CASSQATTSGGARETQYF. As DNA, the CDR3 is TGTGCCAGCAGCCAAGCGACGACTAGCGGGGGGGCGAGAGAGACCCAGTACTTC.

The chain couples TRBV30 to TRBJ1-2; perhaps TRBD1 as D (5 bases). Per germline, CDR1 GTSNPN and CDR2 SVGIG (reference sequence). CDR3 length: 13 residues. Trimming pared 2 bases from V and 4 bases from J, leaving 11 bases between. The CDR3 DNA follows: TGTGCCTGGAGTCCGACAGTGCTCTATGGCTACACCTTC. Translated, it gives CAWSPTVLYGYTF.

This rearrangement joins TRBV5-6 to TRBJ1-6, with D possibly TRBD1 on 6 matching bases. Germline assignment: CDR1 SGHDT and CDR2 YYEEEE. The V end was cut by 3 bases, the J end by 3 bases, with 10 bases between. This CDR3 has 15 amino acids. The CDR3 is CASSSLQGYNSPLHF. CDR3 DNA: TGTGCCAGCAGCTCCCTACAGGGCTATAATTCACCCCTCCACTTT.

Details on this clone: In the same sample, other DNA sequences code for this CDR3. This sequence joins TRBV20-1 and TRBJ2-3; D unclear. V gave up 3 bases and J gave up 6 bases, with 4 bases separating them. The germline V gene encodes CDR1 DFQATT and CDR2 SNEGSKA (reference sequence). This CDR3 comprises 10 residues. CDR3 residues: CSARVDTQYF. For the CDR3, the DNA is TGCAGTGCTAGGGTGGATACGCAGTATTTT.

This clone appeared a few times. The chain has TRBV7-2 and TRBJ1-1; the D is unclear. The CDR3 consists of 11 residues. The ends were cut back, 4 bases at V and 3 bases at J, with 3 bases in the middle. From germline, CDR1 is SGHTA and CDR2 FQGNSA. CDR3 coding DNA: TGTGCCAGCAGCTCCGACACTGAAGCTTTCTTT. This translates into CASSSDTEAFF.

In its sample, this clone was seen a few times. The CDR3 loop reads CASSQEISPGLEQFF. In nucleotides, the CDR3 is TGTGCCAGCAGCCAAGAGATCAGCCCGGGACTGGAGCAGTTCTTC. The V and J genes are TRBV4-2 and TRBJ2-1; D possibly corresponds to TRBD2 (6 bases). Germline CDR1 reads LGHNA; CDR2 reads YNFKEQ. V gave up 0 bases and J gave up 10 bases, with 16 bases separating them. CDR3 length equals 15 residues.

The J gene is TRBJ1-1, the V gene TRBV9; a weak D match, TRBD1 (6 bases). Germline loops: CDR1 SGDLS, CDR2 YYNGEE. The CDR3 is made up of 15 amino acids. With 0 bases removed from V and 2 bases from J, the gap between germline ends came to 11 bases. The CDR3 reads CASSVGGASNTEAFF. CDR3 DNA: TGTGCCAGCAGCGTAGGGGGGGCCAGTAACACTGAAGCTTTCTTT.

The V gene is TRBV10-3, the J gene TRBJ1-6, with D tentatively TRBD1 (6 bases). This CDR3 is built from 15 residues. Germline V gene data show CDR1 as ENHRY and CDR2 as SYGVKD. V was cut by 5 bases and J by 10 bases, with 18 bases left in between. CDR3 nucleotide sequence: TGTGCCATCAGTCGAACACAGGGAGACGCCTCACCCCTCCACTTT. Its protein is CAISRTQGDASPLHF.

The rearrangement links TRBV30 to TRBJ1-1; 8 nucleotides align to TRBD1. Per the germline V gene, CDR1 is GTSNPN and CDR2 is SVGIG (reference sequence). CDR3 length: 13 residues. The V segment lost 8 bases and the J segment 2 bases; nucleotides outside the gene matches: 7. CDR3 coding DNA: TGTGCCCGCGGGGCAGGGGGCAACACTGAAGCTTTCTTT. It yields the protein CARGAGGNTEAFF. The entire variable domain, with the rest obtained from reference TRBV30 and TRBJ1-1, is as follows: SQTIHQWPATLVQPVGSPLSLECTVEGTSNPNLYWYRQAAGRGLQLLFYSVGIGQISSEVPQNLSASRPQDRQFILSSKKLLLSDSGFYLCARGAGGNTEAFFGQGTRLTVV.

V usage is TRBV30 and J usage is TRBJ2-2; 7 bases agree with TRBD1. J was trimmed by 3 bases and V by 5 bases; bases with no gene match: 6. This CDR3 comprises 14 residues. Germline V CDR1 and CDR2: GTSNPN, SVGIG (reference sequence). The CDR3 bases are TGTGCCTGGTCAGGGGGAATAGACACCGGGGAGCTGTTTTTT. This gives the protein CAWSGGIDTGELFF.

This CDR3 is CASSHDSNQPQHF. The DNA for the CDR3 is TGTGCCAGCAGCCATGACAGCAATCAGCCCCAGCATTTT. V gene TRBV14 combines with J gene TRBJ1-5; D gene unclear. The V end was cut by 3 bases, the J end by 1 base, with 4 bases between. This CDR3 is 13 amino acids long. Per germline, CDR1 SGHDN and CDR2 FVKESK.

This clone occurred many times. This chain connects TRBV6-1 to TRBJ2-3; D possibly matches TRBD1 or TRBD2 (6 bases each). From germline, CDR1 is MNHNS and CDR2 SASEGT. The V end was cut by 3 bases, the J end by 0 bases, with 10 bases between. The CDR3 runs to 15 residues. The CDR3 DNA is TGTGCCAGCAGTGATGGGGGGCCGAGCACAGATACGCAGTATTTT. It yields the protein CASSDGGPSTDTQYF.